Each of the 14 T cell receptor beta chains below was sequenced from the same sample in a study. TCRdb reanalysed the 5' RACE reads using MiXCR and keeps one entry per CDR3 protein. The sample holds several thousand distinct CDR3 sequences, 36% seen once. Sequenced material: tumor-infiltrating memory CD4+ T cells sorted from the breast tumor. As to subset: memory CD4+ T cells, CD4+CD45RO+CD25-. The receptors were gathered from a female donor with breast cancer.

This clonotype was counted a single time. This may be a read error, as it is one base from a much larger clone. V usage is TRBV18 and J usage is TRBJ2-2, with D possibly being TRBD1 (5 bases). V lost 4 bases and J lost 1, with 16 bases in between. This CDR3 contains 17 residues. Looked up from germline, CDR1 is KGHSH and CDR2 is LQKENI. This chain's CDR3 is CASSRDPQGVNTGELFF. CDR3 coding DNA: TGTGCCAGCTCACGGGATCCCCAGGGCGTGAACACCGGGGAGCTGTTTTTT.

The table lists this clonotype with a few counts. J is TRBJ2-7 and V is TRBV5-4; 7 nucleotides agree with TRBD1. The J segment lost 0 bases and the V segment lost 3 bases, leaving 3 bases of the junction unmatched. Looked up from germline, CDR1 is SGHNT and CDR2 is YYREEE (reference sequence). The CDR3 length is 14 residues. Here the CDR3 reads CASSSRDSSYEQYF. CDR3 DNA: TGTGCCAGCAGCTCCCGGGACAGCTCCTACGAGCAGTACTTC.

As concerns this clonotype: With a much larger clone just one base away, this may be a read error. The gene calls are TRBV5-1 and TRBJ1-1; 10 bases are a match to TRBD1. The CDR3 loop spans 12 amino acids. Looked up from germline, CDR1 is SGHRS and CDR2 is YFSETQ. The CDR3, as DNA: TGCGCCAGCAGCCCGGGACAGGGGCTGGCTCTCTTT. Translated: CASSPGQGLALF.

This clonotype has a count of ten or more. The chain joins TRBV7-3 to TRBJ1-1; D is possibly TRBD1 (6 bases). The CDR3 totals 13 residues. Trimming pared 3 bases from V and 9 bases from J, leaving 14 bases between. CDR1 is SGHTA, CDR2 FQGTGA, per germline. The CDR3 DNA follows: TGTGCCAGCAGCTTTACAGGGCGAGGGCAAGCTTTCTTT. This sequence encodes CASSFTGRGQAFF.

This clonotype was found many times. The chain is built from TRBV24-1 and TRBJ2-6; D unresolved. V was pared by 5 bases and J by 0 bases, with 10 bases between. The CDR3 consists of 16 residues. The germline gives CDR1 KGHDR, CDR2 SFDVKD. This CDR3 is CATSGSLSSGANVLTF. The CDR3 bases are TGTGCCACCAGTGGGTCGCTTAGCTCTGGGGCCAACGTCCTGACTTTC.

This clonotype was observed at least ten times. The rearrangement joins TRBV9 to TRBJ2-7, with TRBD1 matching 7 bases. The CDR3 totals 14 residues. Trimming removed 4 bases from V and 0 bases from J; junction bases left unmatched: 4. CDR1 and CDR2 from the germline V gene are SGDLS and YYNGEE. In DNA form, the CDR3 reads TGTGCCAGCAGCTACCGGGACAGCTCCTACGAGCAGTACTTC. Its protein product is CASSYRDSSYEQYF.

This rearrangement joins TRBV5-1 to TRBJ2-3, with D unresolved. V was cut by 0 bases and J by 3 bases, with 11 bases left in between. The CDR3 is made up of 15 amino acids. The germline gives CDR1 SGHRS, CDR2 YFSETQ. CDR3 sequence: CASSLGPKGTDTQYF. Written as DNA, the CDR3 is TGCGCCAGCAGCTTGGGCCCGAAAGGGACAGATACGCAGTATTTT.

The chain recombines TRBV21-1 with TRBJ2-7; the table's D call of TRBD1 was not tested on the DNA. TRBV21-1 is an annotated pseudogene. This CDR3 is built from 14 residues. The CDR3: CASSKAEGRYEQYF. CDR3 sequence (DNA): TGTGCCAGCAGCAAAGCGGAGGGGCGCTACGAGCAGTACTTC.

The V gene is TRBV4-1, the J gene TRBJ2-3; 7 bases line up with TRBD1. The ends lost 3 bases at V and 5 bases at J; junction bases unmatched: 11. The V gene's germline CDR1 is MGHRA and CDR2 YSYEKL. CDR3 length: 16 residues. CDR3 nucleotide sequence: TGCGCCAGCAGCCACGCGACAGGGACGAGGATAGATACGCAGTATTTT. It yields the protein CASSHATGTRIDTQYF.

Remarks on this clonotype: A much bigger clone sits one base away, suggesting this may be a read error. This CDR3 is CAWGRGAGVSSEQFF. The DNA of the CDR3 is TGTGCCTGGGGTCGGGGAGCGGGAGTGTCGTCGGAGCAGTTCTTC. The chain joins TRBV30 to TRBJ2-1, with 8 bases identical to TRBD2. V gave up 5 bases and J gave up 10 bases; unmatched junction bases: 16. The V gene's germline CDR1 is GTSNPN and CDR2 SVGIG (reference sequence). The CDR3 has 15 amino acids. Combining the CDR3 with reference TRBV30 and TRBJ2-1 gives the whole variable domain SQTIHQWPATLVQPVGSPLSLECTVEGTSNPNLYWYRQAAGRGLQLLFYSVGIGQISSEVPQNLSASRPQDRQFILSSKKLLLSDSGFYLCAWGRGAGVSSEQFFGPGTRLTVL.

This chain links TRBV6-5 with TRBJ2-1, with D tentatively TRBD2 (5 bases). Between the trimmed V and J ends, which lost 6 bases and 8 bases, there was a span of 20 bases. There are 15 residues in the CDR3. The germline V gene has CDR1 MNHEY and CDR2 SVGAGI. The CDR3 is CASRVSKRALDEQFF. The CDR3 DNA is TGTGCCAGCAGAGTTAGCAAGAGGGCCCTCGATGAGCAGTTCTTC.

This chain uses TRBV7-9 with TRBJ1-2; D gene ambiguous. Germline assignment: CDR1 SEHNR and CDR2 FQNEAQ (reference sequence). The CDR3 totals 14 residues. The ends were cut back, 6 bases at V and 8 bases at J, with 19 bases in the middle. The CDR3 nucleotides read TGTGCCAGCAGTCCAGAGGCCGGAAGGAGAGGCTACACCTTC. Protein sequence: CASSPEAGRRGYTF.

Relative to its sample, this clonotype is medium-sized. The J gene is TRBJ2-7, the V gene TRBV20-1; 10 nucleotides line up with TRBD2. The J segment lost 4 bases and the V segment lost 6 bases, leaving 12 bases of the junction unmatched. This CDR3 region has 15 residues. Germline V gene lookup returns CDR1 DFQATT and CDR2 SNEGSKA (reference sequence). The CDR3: CSAAQPSGRGYEQYF. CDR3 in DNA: TGCAGTGCCGCCCAACCTAGCGGGAGAGGATACGAGCAGTACTTC.

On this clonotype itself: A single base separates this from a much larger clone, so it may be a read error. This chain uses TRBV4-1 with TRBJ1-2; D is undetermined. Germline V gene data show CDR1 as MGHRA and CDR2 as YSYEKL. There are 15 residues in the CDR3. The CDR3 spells CASSQGIIDNYGNTF. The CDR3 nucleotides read TGCGCCAGCAGCCAAGGCATAATTGATAACTATGGCAACACCTTC.